A single sample gave rise to the 18 T cell receptor beta chains below, sequenced in a study of post-analysis software for immune sequencing data. These receptors are not linked to any known antigen. Study-wide results and caveats: Included in a set of roughly five TRBV segments more frequent in patients than controls were TRBV5-6, TRBV5-1 and TRBV20-1.

Unique molecular identifiers were present in the TCR beta cDNA libraries. TCRdb reprocessed the PCR reads with MiXCR, giving one entry per CDR3 protein. The sample contains 740,000 or so distinct CDR3 sequences, approximately 53% of which appear only once. Sequencing used blood. All receptors derive from a girl aged 5-17 years with multiple sclerosis.

This clonotype was recorded a few times. The J gene is TRBJ1-1, the V gene TRBV29-1, with TRBD1 as a possible D gene (5 bases). Trimming left V 4 bases short and J 6 bases short, with 6 bases between. The CDR3 runs to 10 residues. CDR1 is SQVTM and CDR2 is ANQGSEA in the germline V gene. The CDR3 sequence: CSVVGAEAFF. DNA for the CDR3: TGCAGCGTTGTAGGGGCTGAAGCTTTCTTT.

The chain employs TRBV5-1 and TRBJ2-5; D unclear. The DNA matches TRBJ2-7 better at its end, which makes the J call doubtful. The V gene's germline CDR1 is SGHRS and CDR2 YFSETQ. This CDR3 is 11 amino acids long. CDR3 in DNA: TGCGCCAGCAGCGAGGTACGCGAGCAGTACTTC. Amino acid sequence: CASSEVREQYF.

Only a few counts were recorded for this clonotype. The chain couples TRBV2 to TRBJ1-1, with a tentative D call TRBD1 (6 bases). The V end lost 6 bases, the J end lost 7 bases, and 12 bases lay between the germline ends. Germline CDR1 SNHLY, CDR2 FYNNEI. The CDR3 has 12 residues. CDR3 nucleotides: TGTGCCAGCAGACTAGAGGGGGTTGAAGCTTTCTTT. It translates to CASRLEGVEAFF. The variable domain in full, with the rest retrieved from reference TRBV2 and TRBJ1-1, is EPEVTQTPSHQVTQMGQEVILRCVPISNHLYFYWYRQILGQKVEFLVSFYNNEISEKSEIFDDQFSVERPDGSNFTLKIRSTKLEDSAMYFCASRLEGVEAFFGQGTRLTVV.

The chain has TRBV4-1 and TRBJ1-1; TRBD1 might be the D (5 bases). This CDR3 comprises 11 residues. V was trimmed by 3 bases and J by 10 bases, leaving 9 bases between them. In germline, CDR1 is MGHRA, CDR2 YSYEKL. CDR3 coding DNA: TGCGCCAGCAGCCAGGCAGGGAGAGCTTTCTTT. Amino acid sequence: CASSQAGRAFF.

The V gene is TRBV15, the J gene TRBJ1-5, with a weak D call TRBD1 (5 bases). The ends were cut back, 3 bases at V and 7 bases at J, with 19 bases in the middle. CDR1 is LNHNV and CDR2 is YYDKDF in the germline V gene (reference sequence). This CDR3 is built from 16 residues. The CDR3 region is CATSSPAGGVRQPQHF. The CDR3 nucleotides read TGTGCCACCAGCAGCCCCGCCGGGGGTGTACGGCAGCCCCAGCATTTT.

The gene calls are TRBV12-5 and TRBJ2-3; no firm D call. Germline values: CDR1 LGHNT, CDR2 FRNRAP. Trimming left V 1 base short and J 2 bases short, with 7 bases between. This CDR3 comprises 14 residues. The CDR3 sequence is CASGLAHPTDTQYF. DNA for the CDR3: TGTGCTAGTGGTTTGGCACACCCCACAGATACGCAGTATTTT.

This clonotype was seen a few times. The chain employs TRBV5-1 and TRBJ1-6, with 10 bases fitting TRBD1. In germline, CDR1 is SGHRS, CDR2 YFSETQ. This CDR3 region has 15 residues. V gave up 7 bases and J gave up 8 bases; unmatched junction bases: 9. CDR3 in DNA: TGCGCCAGCTCCTCTCGGGACAGGGGAGATTCACCCCTCCACTTT. Its protein product is CASSSRDRGDSPLHF.

The J gene is TRBJ2-1, the V gene TRBV5-1; D might be TRBD1 (6 bases). The germline gives CDR1 SGHRS, CDR2 YFSETQ. CDR3 size: 15 residues. Trimming stripped 5 bases from V and 2 bases from J, with 14 bases between. The CDR3 DNA reads TGCGCCAGCAGGGACAGTAGGACGACCTACAATGAGCAGTTCTTC. Translated: CASRDSRTTYNEQFF.

The chain employs TRBV15 and TRBJ1-2; TRBD1 matches 7 bases. V was clipped by 0 bases and J by 5 bases; unmatched bases: 6. The CDR3 is 15 amino acids. Germline V gene data show CDR1 as LNHNV and CDR2 as YYDKDF (reference sequence). CDR3 protein: CATSRDKWDSYGYTF. In nucleotides, the CDR3 is TGTGCCACCAGCAGAGATAAGTGGGACAGTTATGGCTACACCTTC.

The chain carries TRBV20-1 and TRBJ1-2, with 7 bases fitting TRBD1. The CDR3 extends over 14 amino acids. J was trimmed by 3 bases and V by 1 base; bases with no gene match: 5. Germline CDR1 and CDR2: DFQATT and SNEGSKA (reference sequence). CDR3 region: CSARAGRGDYGYTF. CDR3 nucleotides: TGCAGTGCTAGAGCTGGCAGGGGGGACTATGGCTACACCTTC.

The chain has TRBV5-1 and TRBJ1-1; D unclear. V lost 0 bases to trimming and J lost 2 bases, with 14 bases between them. Germline lookup yields CDR1 SGHRS and CDR2 YFSETQ. CDR3 length: 16 amino acids. The CDR3 loop reads CASSLAALGPNTEAFF. The CDR3 DNA sequence: TGCGCCAGCAGCTTGGCCGCTCTCGGGCCAAACACTGAAGCTTTCTTT.

The chain recombines TRBV20-1 with TRBJ2-3, with 12 bases lining up with TRBD2. The CDR3 runs to 14 residues. V gave up 5 bases and J gave up 7 bases; unmatched junction bases: 7. Germline CDR1 reads DFQATT; CDR2 reads SNEGSKA (reference sequence). CDR3: CSASRLAGDNTQYF. Written as DNA, the CDR3 is TGCAGTGCTTCCCGACTAGCGGGGGATAATACGCAGTATTTT.

In DNA, the CDR3 is TGTGCCAGCAGCCAAGAGGCACGGGGAACGAATCAGCCCCAGCATTTT. This sequence encodes CASSQEARGTNQPQHF. The rearrangement links TRBV4-2 to TRBJ1-5; no firm D call. Germline V gene sequence: CDR1 LGHNA, CDR2 YNFKEQ. There are 16 residues in the CDR3. Between the trimmed V and J ends, which lost 0 bases and 4 bases, there was a span of 13 bases.

J is TRBJ2-1 and V is TRBV5-1; D might be TRBD2 (6 bases). The CDR3 sequence is 13 residues long. Germline V gives CDR1 SGHRS, CDR2 YFSETQ. Trimming shortened V by 5 bases and J by 5 bases, and 11 bases separated the two germline ends. DNA for the CDR3: TGCGCCAGCAGGGAGGGTGTCAACAATGAGCAGTTCTTC. Its protein product is CASREGVNNEQFF. The full variable domain, in which reference TRBV5-1 and TRBJ2-1 provide the parts outside the CDR3, is KAGVTQTPRYLIKTRGQQVTLSCSPISGHRSVSWYQQTPGQGLQFLFEYFSETQRNKGNFPGRFSGRQFSNSRSEMNVSTLELGDSALYLCASREGVNNEQFFGPGTRLTVL.

The V gene is TRBV20-1, the J gene TRBJ2-3; the match to TRBD2 covers 8 bases. This CDR3 has 14 residues. The trim removed 7 bases at V and 4 bases at J, leaving 10 bases unmatched. The germline gives CDR1 DFQATT, CDR2 SNEGSKA (reference sequence). CDR3 loop: CSVRKRESSDTQYF. CDR3 DNA: TGCAGTGTCCGAAAGCGGGAGTCCTCAGATACGCAGTATTTT.

The chain carries TRBV10-3 and TRBJ2-1; D unclear. Trimming took off 5 bases at V and 5 bases at J, with 16 bases between the two ends. This CDR3 is 15 amino acids long. Germline lookup yields CDR1 ENHRY and CDR2 SYGVKD. CDR3 sequence: CAISWGGGIDNEQFF. Written as DNA, the CDR3 is TGTGCCATCAGTTGGGGTGGTGGTATCGACAATGAGCAGTTCTTC.

The chain recombines TRBV2 with TRBJ2-7, with 13 positions matching TRBD2. The end of the DNA aligns better with TRBJ2-5, so the J call may be wrong. This CDR3 region has 17 residues. Germline loops: CDR1 SNHLY, CDR2 FYNNEI. CDR3 protein: CASSVPPGLAGEETQYF. In nucleotides, the CDR3 is TGTGCCAGCAGTGTCCCCCCCGGACTAGCGGGGGAAGAGACCCAGTACTTC.

This sequence joins TRBV20-1 and TRBJ2-7, with D unclear. V dropped 3 bases and J dropped 2 bases, with 11 bases sitting between them. There are 13 residues in the CDR3. Germline-derived CDR1 and CDR2 are DFQATT and SNEGSKA (reference sequence). The CDR3 spells CSARMAVTYEQYF. In DNA form, the CDR3 reads TGCAGTGCTAGGATGGCAGTTACCTACGAGCAGTACTTC.